This T cell receptor (beta chain) was identified during a study of blood T cell repertoires in COVID-19. As to this clone: The junction does not match germline at one end; this may be a read error.

Original handling: Reference gene primer amplification yielded estimated nucleated cell counts. Sequencing was performed with immunoSEQ multiplex PCR; in TCRdb, only in-frame clones are kept and a portion is missing. The D gene and trimming were derived from the DNA, and the V and J assignments and clone size from that table. The sample has around 75,000 clones, around 90% seen once; the top ten hold about 2.4%. The CDR3 runs to 16 residues. Germline CDR1 SGHAT, CDR2 FQNNGV. J is TRBJ1-2 and V is TRBV11-2; a weak D match, TRBD1 (6 bases). This receptor was taken from a human donor in a cohort sampled during active COVID-19. The sequenced material came from peripheral blood. The CDR3 loop is CVSSNQRGGGGYGYTF. DNA of the CDR3: TGTGTCAGCAGCAACCAACGGGGGGGCGGAGGGTATGGCTACACCTTC.